Listed here are 2 T cell receptor beta chains from one sample, sequenced in a study of radiation and T cells in renal cell carcinoma. Time point: blood 2 weeks post-SBRT. Treatment denoted: 15 Gy SBRT to primary tumor, nephrectomy 4 weeks later. Only in-frame clones appear in the TCRdb table, and some are missing; sequencing was by immunoSEQ multiplex PCR. This table holds 150,000 to 180,000 clones, about 91% found once. Sequencing used blood, obtained from a patient whose treatment included radiotherapy and nephrectomy. The receptors here all came from a woman between 45 and 60 years old with renal cell carcinoma.

This chain uses TRBV9 with TRBJ2-3, with D unclear. Deletions cut 0 bases from V and 0 bases from J, with 14 bases between. Germline lookup yields CDR1 SGDLS and CDR2 YYNGEE. The CDR3 sequence is 17 residues long. DNA of the CDR3: TGTGCCAGCAGCGTAGGGCCCCAAGCCCCTAGCACAGATACGCAGTATTTT. Its translation: CASSVGPQAPSTDTQYF.

The chain links TRBV4-2 to TRBJ1-1; a weak D match, TRBD1 (5 bases). The CDR3 is 15 amino acids. CDR1 and CDR2 from the germline V gene are LGHNA and YNFKEQ. Trimming took off 0 bases at V and 7 bases at J, with 15 bases between the two ends. The CDR3 DNA follows: TGTGCCAGCAGCCAAGATTTTCCCCGGGGGGGTGAAGCTTTCTTT. Translating it yields CASSQDFPRGGEAFF.